What follows are 5 T cell receptor beta chains derived from one specimen sequenced in a study of blood T cell repertoires in COVID-19. Repertoires were generated with immunoSEQ multiplex PCR, while TCRdb's copy carries only in-frame clones and drops some. Of tens of thousands of clones in the sample, approximately 80% are singletons; the top ten hold over 4.5%. The specimen was peripheral blood. The source of these receptors is a man between 60 and 75 years old with active or convalescent COVID-19.

The chain joins TRBV9 to TRBJ2-7, with 7 bases fitting TRBD1. Trimming took 4 bases from V and 1 from J; bases not matched to a gene: 5. The CDR3 spans 14 residues. Germline V gives CDR1 SGDLS, CDR2 YYNGEE. CDR3 region: CASSPWTGSYEQYF. The DNA of the CDR3 is TGTGCCAGCAGCCCCTGGACAGGATCCTACGAGCAGTACTTC.

The chain uses TRBV29-1 and TRBJ2-7; D remains ambiguous. Germline assignment: CDR1 SQVTM and CDR2 ANQGSEA. The V gene lost 6 bases and the J gene lost 0 bases, with 6 bases spanning the gap. CDR3 length equals 11 residues. The CDR3 spells CSVQSSYEQYF. The CDR3 nucleotides read TGCAGCGTACAGAGCTCCTACGAGCAGTACTTC.

This clone was counted a few times. The V and J genes are TRBV29-1 and TRBJ1-3; D call uncertain. Trimming stripped 0 bases from V and 3 bases from J, with 6 bases between. CDR1 is SQVTM and CDR2 is ANQGSEA in the germline V gene. The CDR3 length is 13 residues. DNA for the CDR3: TGCAGCGTTGAAGACGGAGTTGGAAACACCATATATTTT. This gives the protein CSVEDGVGNTIYF.

CDR3 sequence reads: CASRTGSGANVLTF. In nucleotides, the CDR3 is TGTGCCAGTAGGACAGGTTCTGGGGCCAACGTCCTGACTTTC. The rearrangement uses TRBV19 and TRBJ2-6; TRBD1 might be the D (6 bases). This CDR3 has 14 residues. CDR1 LNHDA and CDR2 SQIVND come from the germline V gene (reference sequence). The V gene lost 6 bases and the J gene lost 1 base, with 7 bases spanning the gap.

The gene calls are TRBV5-6 and TRBJ2-2, with 9 bases identical to TRBD1. The V and J ends lost 5 bases and 4 bases, in that order; junction bases with no gene match: 12. Germline CDR1 reads SGHDT; CDR2 reads YYEEEE. CDR3 size: 17 residues. This chain's CDR3 is CASSLWGDRVGTGELFF. The CDR3 DNA sequence: TGTGCCAGCAGTCTTTGGGGGGACAGGGTAGGCACCGGGGAGCTGTTTTTT. Together with reference TRBV5-6 and TRBJ2-2, the CDR3 gives the full variable domain: DAGVTQSPTHLIKTRGQQVTLRCSPKSGHDTVSWYQQALGQGPQFIFQYYEEEERQRGNFPDRFSGHQFPNYSSELNVNALLLGDSALYLCASSLWGDRVGTGELFFGEGSRLTVL.